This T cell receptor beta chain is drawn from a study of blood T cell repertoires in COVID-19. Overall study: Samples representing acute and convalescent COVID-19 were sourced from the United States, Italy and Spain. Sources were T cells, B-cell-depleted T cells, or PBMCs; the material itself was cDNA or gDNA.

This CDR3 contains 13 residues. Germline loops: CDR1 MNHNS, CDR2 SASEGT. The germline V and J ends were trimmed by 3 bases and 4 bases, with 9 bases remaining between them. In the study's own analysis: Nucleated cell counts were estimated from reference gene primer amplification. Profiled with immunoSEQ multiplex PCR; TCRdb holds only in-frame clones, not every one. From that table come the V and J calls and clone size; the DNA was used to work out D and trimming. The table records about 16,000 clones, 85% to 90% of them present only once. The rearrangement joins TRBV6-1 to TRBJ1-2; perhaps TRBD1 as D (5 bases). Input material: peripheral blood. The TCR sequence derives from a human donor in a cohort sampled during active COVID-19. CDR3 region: CASSEGGGYGYTF. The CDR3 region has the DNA TGTGCCAGCAGTGAGGGCGGGGGCTATGGCTACACCTTC.